The 20 T cell receptor beta chains listed next were all sequenced from one sample in a study of blood T cell repertoires in COVID-19. Measured with immunoSEQ multiplex PCR; TCRdb has only the in-frame clones, and not every one. The repertoire holds some 60,000 clones, with over 70% as singletons. Sequenced: peripheral blood. All receptors come from a human donor in a cohort sampled during active COVID-19.

This clone was seen only once. V gene TRBV10-1 combines with J gene TRBJ2-7, with D possibly TRBD2 on 6 matching bases. The CDR3 consists of 14 residues. Trimming left V 6 bases short and J 2 bases short, with 14 bases between. Germline V lookup: CDR1 WNHNN, CDR2 SYGVQD (reference sequence). Here the CDR3 reads CASSPGSGAYEQYF. In nucleotides, the CDR3 is TGCGCCAGCAGCCCGGGGTCGGGGGCCTACGAGCAGTACTTC.

The chain has TRBV6-5 and TRBJ1-6; D ambiguous. V lost 1 base, J lost 7 bases, and 11 bases lay in between. Germline CDR1 is MNHEY and CDR2 is SVGAGI. The CDR3 spans 15 residues. CDR3 in amino acids: CASSYLSEVNSPLHF. The CDR3 coding sequence is TGTGCCAGCAGTTACTTGAGTGAGGTCAATTCACCCCTCCACTTT.

This clone was recorded only once. The genes are TRBV28 and TRBJ1-4; D is undetermined. The CDR3 is 15 amino acids. With 7 bases removed from V and 4 bases from J, the gap between germline ends came to 16 bases. CDR1 is MDHEN and CDR2 is SYDVKM in the germline V gene. The CDR3 loop reads CASNERSEGNEKLFF. The CDR3 bases are TGTGCCAGCAACGAGCGGTCGGAGGGTAATGAAAAACTGTTTTTT.

This clone was seen only a few times. The chain employs TRBV6-5 and TRBJ1-4; no firm D call. This CDR3 spans 16 amino acids. Trimming took 0 bases from V and 0 from J, leaving 8 bases between them. Germline V lookup: CDR1 MNHEY, CDR2 SVGAGI. The CDR3 nucleotides are TGTGCCAGCAGTTACTCGTTATCCTCAACTAATGAAAAACTGTTTTTT. Protein sequence: CASSYSLSSTNEKLFF.

This rearrangement joins TRBV2 to TRBJ1-1; D is perhaps TRBD1 (5 bases). Trimming cost V 1 base and J 4 bases, with 10 bases left between them. CDR1 and CDR2 from the germline V gene are SNHLY and FYNNEI. The CDR3 runs 14 residues. CDR3 protein: CASSEGGYGTEAFF. CDR3 coding DNA: TGTGCCAGCAGTGAAGGGGGCTACGGCACTGAAGCTTTCTTT. The full variable domain, rest sourced from reference TRBV2 and TRBJ1-1, is EPEVTQTPSHQVTQMGQEVILRCVPISNHLYFYWYRQILGQKVEFLVSFYNNEISEKSEIFDDQFSVERPDGSNFTLKIRSTKLEDSAMYFCASSEGGYGTEAFFGQGTRLTVV.

The chain joins TRBV30 to TRBJ2-1; perhaps TRBD2 as D (7 bases). In germline, CDR1 is GTSNPN, CDR2 SVGIG (reference sequence). V lost 4 bases and J lost 5, with 18 bases in between. The CDR3 length is 15 residues. CDR3 region: CAWTSWGGQHNEQFF. The CDR3 coding sequence is TGTGCCTGGACTTCTTGGGGGGGCCAACACAATGAGCAGTTCTTC.

The chain has TRBV28 and TRBJ2-7; D may be TRBD1 (6 bases). The ends were cut back, 6 bases at V and 2 bases at J, with 14 bases in the middle. This CDR3 spans 14 amino acids. CDR1 is MDHEN and CDR2 is SYDVKM in the germline V gene. CDR3 in DNA: TGTGCCAGCAGGAATGGGGGCGGTCCCTACGAGCAGTACTTC. Its protein is CASRNGGGPYEQYF.

The J gene is TRBJ1-4, the V gene TRBV29-1, with 9 positions matching TRBD1. The CDR3 covers 13 residues. Germline V CDR1 and CDR2: SQVTM, ANQGSEA. The V and J ends lost 4 bases and 5 bases, in that order; junction bases with no gene match: 2. As DNA, the CDR3 is TGCAGCGTTGGGGGACAGGGAAATGAAAAACTGTTTTTT. Translating gives CSVGGQGNEKLFF.

This clone was detected a few times. This chain uses TRBV28 with TRBJ1-1; D is perhaps TRBD1 (5 bases). V lost 6 bases and J 4 bases, leaving 18 bases between the germline ends. This CDR3 is 15 amino acids long. Per germline, CDR1 MDHEN and CDR2 SYDVKM. The CDR3 DNA follows: TGTGCCAGCAGCAAGACAGCTGGGGTCCGCACTGAAGCTTTCTTT. This encodes CASSKTAGVRTEAFF.

This clone was observed a handful of times. V is TRBV24-1 and J is TRBJ2-2; 9 positions agree with TRBD1. V gave up 0 bases and J gave up 1 base; unmatched junction bases: 8. CDR3 length equals 19 residues. Germline CDR1 reads KGHDR; CDR2 reads SFDVKD. CDR3 protein: CATSDLPTGTGLNTGELFF. The CDR3, as DNA: TGTGCCACCAGTGATTTGCCCACCGGGACAGGGTTGAACACCGGGGAGCTGTTTTTT.

V gene TRBV6-2 or TRBV6-3 combines with J gene TRBJ2-7; 9 bases align to TRBD1. Per the germline V gene, CDR1 is MNHEY and CDR2 is SVGEGT. The J segment lost 5 bases and the V segment lost 5 bases, leaving 7 bases of the junction unmatched. The CDR3 is 14 residues long. Here the CDR3 reads CASSAGTGKNEQYF. The CDR3 region has the DNA TGTGCCAGCAGTGCCGGGACAGGGAAAAACGAGCAGTACTTC.

This clone occurred once. This chain links TRBV5-1 with TRBJ1-3; TRBD1 aligns across 7 bases. Germline CDR1 is SGHRS and CDR2 is YFSETQ. The trim removed 3 bases at V and 2 bases at J, leaving 2 bases unmatched. There are 14 residues in the CDR3. The CDR3: CASSSQGAGNTIYF. The CDR3 nucleotides are TGCGCCAGCAGCTCTCAGGGGGCTGGAAACACCATATATTTT.

This clone was detected a few times. The chain carries TRBV7-2 and TRBJ2-7, with D possibly being TRBD2 (6 bases). Trimming left V 3 bases short and J 7 bases short, with 16 bases between. The CDR3 extends over 14 amino acids. Germline CDR1 is SGHTA and CDR2 is FQGNSA. CDR3 residues: CASSFEDTAGEQYF. CDR3 DNA: TGTGCCAGCAGCTTCGAGGACACCGCGGGAGAGCAGTACTTC. The full variable domain, with the rest looked up from reference TRBV7-2 and TRBJ2-7, is GAGVSQSPSNKVTEKGKDVELRCDPISGHTALYWYRQSLGQGLEFLIYFQGNSAPDKSGLPSDRFSAERTGGSVSTLTIQRTQQEDSAVYLCASSFEDTAGEQYFGPGTRLTVT.

The J gene is TRBJ1-6, the V gene TRBV5-1; TRBD1 aligns across 7 bases. Germline CDR1 SGHRS, CDR2 YFSETQ. CDR3 length equals 14 residues. V lost 4 bases to trimming and J lost 7 bases; unmatched junction nucleotides: 5. CDR3 loop: CASSETTGNSPLHF. DNA for the CDR3: TGCGCCAGCAGCGAGACGACAGGGAATTCACCCCTCCACTTT.

V usage is TRBV11-2 and J usage is TRBJ2-1; the D gene is possibly TRBD2 (7 bases). This CDR3 spans 11 amino acids. Deletions cut 3 bases from V and 13 bases from J, with 10 bases between. Germline V gene data show CDR1 as SGHAT and CDR2 as FQNNGV. The CDR3 DNA reads as TGTGCCAGCAGCTTTGGGGGGGGCCAGTTCTTC. Protein sequence: CASSFGGGQFF.

This chain uses TRBV7-2 with TRBJ2-1; D is perhaps TRBD2 (6 bases). Germline CDR1 SGHTA, CDR2 FQGNSA. The CDR3 runs 13 residues. Trimming took 6 bases from V and 8 from J, leaving 14 bases between them. The DNA for the CDR3 is TGTGCCAGCAGTCCCGTGGGAGGCGATGAGCAGTTCTTC. Its protein is CASSPVGGDEQFF. Full variable domain (remainder filled in from reference TRBV7-2 and TRBJ2-1): GAGVSQSPSNKVTEKGKDVELRCDPISGHTALYWYRQSLGQGLEFLIYFQGNSAPDKSGLPSDRFSAERTGGSVSTLTIQRTQQEDSAVYLCASSPVGGDEQFFGPGTRLTVL.

The rearrangement uses TRBV7-2 and TRBJ1-2, with TRBD1 as a possible D gene (6 bases). This CDR3 is built from 13 residues. Germline CDR1 is SGHTA and CDR2 is FQGNSA. V lost 5 bases and J lost 2, with 9 bases in between. CDR3 nucleotide sequence: TGTGCCAGCAGCCCCGACAGGAACTATGGCTACACCTTC. It translates to CASSPDRNYGYTF. The full variable domain, in which reference TRBV7-2 and TRBJ1-2 provide the parts outside the CDR3, is GAGVSQSPSNKVTEKGKDVELRCDPISGHTALYWYRQSLGQGLEFLIYFQGNSAPDKSGLPSDRFSAERTGGSVSTLTIQRTQQEDSAVYLCASSPDRNYGYTFGSGTRLTVV.

The J gene is TRBJ1-1, the V gene TRBV12-3 or TRBV12-4; D is undetermined. V gave up 3 bases and J gave up 7 bases, with 9 bases separating them. The CDR3 covers 12 residues. CDR3 loop: CASSFVAREAFF. For the CDR3, the DNA is TGTGCCAGCAGTTTCGTGGCCCGTGAAGCTTTCTTT.

V and J are TRBV11-3 and TRBJ1-1; no clear D. Trimming took off 0 bases at V and 3 bases at J, with 14 bases between the two ends. CDR1 is SGHNT, CDR2 YENEEA, per germline. The CDR3 is made up of 16 amino acids. CDR3 bases: TGTGCCAGCAGCTTAGATGCCCAGCGGGGTGACACTGAAGCTTTCTTT. The encoded protein is CASSLDAQRGDTEAFF. Drawing the rest from reference TRBV11-3 and TRBJ1-1, the complete variable domain is EAGVVQSPRYKIIEKKQPVAFWCNPISGHNTLYWYLQNLGQGPELLIRYENEEAVDDSQLPKDRFSAERLKGVDSTLKIQPAELGDSAVYLCASSLDAQRGDTEAFFGQGTRLTVV.

The chain has TRBV12-3 or TRBV12-4 and TRBJ2-2; no reliable D call. V lost 5 bases, J lost 5 bases, and 9 bases lay in between. CDR3 length: 13 amino acids. CDR3 sequence reads: CASSAGGTGELFF. In DNA, the CDR3 is TGTGCCAGCAGTGCCGGCGGAACCGGGGAGCTGTTTTTT.